The 25 T cell receptor beta chains listed next were all sequenced from one sample in a study of T cell responses to AZD1222 COVID-19 vaccine. Measured with immunoSEQ multiplex PCR; TCRdb has only the in-frame clones, and not every one. The sample consists of 77,000 or so clones, around 87% of them appearing once. The source was peripheral blood, collected 28 days after the second AZD1222 dose. These receptors were obtained from an adult who received the AZD1222 COVID-19 vaccine.

The rearrangement links TRBV29-1 to TRBJ1-2; possible D gene TRBD1, 6 bases. Germline CDR1 and CDR2: SQVTM and ANQGSEA. The CDR3 has 13 residues. The chain's CDR3 is CIVDQQGDYGYTF. CDR3 nucleotides: TGCATAGTTGACCAACAGGGAGACTATGGCTACACCTTC.

The chain combines TRBV13 with TRBJ2-7; unclear D gene. V lost 1 base and J lost 5, with 3 bases in between. The CDR3 totals 11 residues. Germline V gene data show CDR1 as PRHDT and CDR2 as FYEKMQ (reference sequence). Here the CDR3 DNA reads TGTGCCAGCAGCTTAGAGGACGAGCAGTACTTC. This sequence encodes CASSLEDEQYF.

This chain joins TRBV19 and TRBJ2-1; 8 bases map to TRBD2. The germline V gene has CDR1 LNHDA and CDR2 SQIVND (reference sequence). This CDR3 is 15 amino acids long. The trim removed 4 bases at V and 1 base at J, leaving 3 bases unmatched. The DNA of the CDR3 is TGTGCCAGTAGTAAAAGCGGGGGTTCCTACAATGAGCAGTTCTTC. Translated, it gives CASSKSGGSYNEQFF.

This clone was detected a few times. The chain has TRBV4-1 and TRBJ2-7, with unresolved D. The CDR3 spans 14 residues. Looked up from germline, CDR1 is MGHRA and CDR2 is YSYEKL. V was trimmed by 4 bases and J by 3 bases, leaving 13 bases between them. The chain's CDR3 is CASSPLGLSYEQYF. The CDR3 coding sequence is TGCGCCAGCAGCCCCCTAGGTTTGAGCTACGAGCAGTACTTC.

J is TRBJ2-1 and V is TRBV6-2 or TRBV6-3; D ambiguous. Trimming took 6 bases from V and 5 from J, leaving 20 bases between them. The CDR3 has 16 residues. CDR1 is MNHEY, CDR2 SVGEGT, per germline. The CDR3 here is CASSSLSWPPHNEQFF. The CDR3 nucleotides are TGTGCCAGCAGCTCTCTCTCGTGGCCCCCCCACAATGAGCAGTTCTTC.

The chain combines TRBV5-1 with TRBJ1-2, with TRBD1 identical over 8 bases. The CDR3 loop spans 15 amino acids. After removal of 2 bases from V and 8 bases from J, the junction contained 11 bases not matched to a gene. The germline CDR1 and CDR2 sequences are SGHRS and YFSETQ. The CDR3, as DNA: TGCGCCAGCAGCTTAGATTTGACAGGGGCTGGGGGCTACACCTTC. This gives the protein CASSLDLTGAGGYTF.

This chain joins TRBV10-2 and TRBJ1-5, with D perhaps TRBD1 (5 bases). The CDR3 runs 13 residues. V gave up 4 bases and J gave up 9 bases, with 13 bases separating them. CDR1 and CDR2 from the germline V gene are WSHSY and SAAADI. CDR3 residues: CASSATGSRPQHF. The CDR3 region has the DNA TGCGCCAGCAGTGCAACAGGCAGTCGGCCCCAGCATTTT.

In nucleotides, the CDR3 is TGTGCCAGCAGATCCGGGACCTACGAGCAGTACTTC. Amino acids: CASRSGTYEQYF. V usage is TRBV5-5 and J usage is TRBJ2-7; perhaps TRBD2 as D (5 bases). The V end was cut by 5 bases, the J end by 2 bases, with 8 bases between. This CDR3 is 12 amino acids long. Germline values: CDR1 SGHKS, CDR2 YYEKEE (reference sequence).

The chain links TRBV5-4 to TRBJ1-6; D remains unclear. Trimming cost V 3 bases and J 7 bases, with 5 bases left between them. The CDR3 covers 12 residues. Per germline, CDR1 SGHNT and CDR2 YYREEE (reference sequence). The CDR3 is CASSWENSPLHF. The CDR3 DNA sequence: TGTGCCAGCAGCTGGGAGAATTCACCCCTCCACTTT.

The chain is built from TRBV28 and TRBJ1-6, with TRBD1 identical over 9 bases. CDR1 is MDHEN, CDR2 SYDVKM, per germline. This CDR3 contains 15 residues. Unmatched junction bases numbered 8, after V lost 5 bases and J lost 9 bases. DNA for the CDR3: TGTGCCAGCAGTCCTTCGACAGGGGGGAGTTCACCCCTCCACTTT. Its protein product is CASSPSTGGSSPLHF. The whole variable domain, filled in from reference TRBV28 and TRBJ1-6, reads DVKVTQSSRYLVKRTGEKVFLECVQDMDHENMFWYRQDPGLGLRLIYFSYDVKMKEKGDIPEGYSVSREKKERFSLILESASTNQTSMYLCASSPSTGGSSPLHFGNGTRLTVT.

This chain uses TRBV19 with TRBJ1-4; 10 bases align to TRBD1. The CDR3 is 15 residues long. V lost 7 bases, J lost 7 bases, and 9 bases stayed unmatched. Germline V lookup: CDR1 LNHDA, CDR2 SQIVND (reference sequence). The CDR3 DNA sequence: TGTGCCAGTAATGATAGACAGGGGGCGACTGAAAAACTGTTTTTT. This sequence encodes CASNDRQGATEKLFF.

In this sample, this clone turned up a few times. This rearrangement joins TRBV28 to TRBJ1-5; D possibly corresponds to TRBD1 (6 bases). The CDR3 has 14 residues. V lost 6 bases, J lost 3 bases, and 12 bases lay in between. From germline, CDR1 is MDHEN and CDR2 SYDVKM. In DNA, the CDR3 is TGTGCCAGCAGCATTCAGGGGTTCAATCAGCCCCAGCATTTT. Protein sequence: CASSIQGFNQPQHF.

This chain uses TRBV19 with TRBJ1-1; no firm D call. The CDR3 covers 12 residues. Germline CDR1 reads LNHDA; CDR2 reads SQIVND (reference sequence). The ends were cut back, 7 bases at V and 3 bases at J, with 9 bases in the middle. The CDR3 DNA reads as TGTGCCAGTAACTCTTGGGACACTGAAGCTTTCTTT. Translated, it gives CASNSWDTEAFF.

V and J are TRBV12-3 or TRBV12-4 and TRBJ2-7; D may be TRBD1 (6 bases). V was cut by 1 base and J by 5 bases, with 9 bases left in between. The CDR3 consists of 13 residues. The CDR3 protein is CASSLGGRDEQYF. The CDR3 nucleotides read TGTGCCAGCAGTTTAGGGGGGCGGGACGAGCAGTACTTC.

CDR3 loop: CASSWSDRASNEQFF. The CDR3 coding sequence is TGTGCCAGCAGCTGGTCTGACAGGGCTAGCAATGAGCAGTTCTTC. The chain has TRBV3-1 (or the pseudogene TRBV3-2) and TRBJ2-1; 7 nucleotides match TRBD1. V lost 5 bases and J lost 6; bases outside the gene matches: 10. Per the germline V gene, CDR1 is LGHDT and CDR2 is YNNKEL (reference sequence). The CDR3 extends over 15 amino acids.

The J gene is TRBJ1-1, the V gene TRBV18, with a possible D match to TRBD1 (6 bases). Trimming shortened V by 2 bases and J by 3 bases, and 22 bases separated the two germline ends. The CDR3 runs 18 residues. Germline V gives CDR1 KGHSH, CDR2 LQKENI. CDR3 sequence reads: CASSPWSGTLGRDTEAFF. The CDR3, as DNA: TGTGCCAGCTCACCATGGTCAGGGACACTCGGGCGGGACACTGAAGCTTTCTTT. Using reference TRBV18 and TRBJ1-1 for the parts outside the CDR3, the full variable domain is NAGVMQNPRHLVRRRGQEARLRCSPMKGHSHVYWYRQLPEEGLKFMVYLQKENIIDESGMPKERFSAEFPKEGPSILRIQQVVRGDSAAYFCASSPWSGTLGRDTEAFFGQGTRLTVV.

The chain recombines TRBV7-2 with TRBJ1-3, with TRBD1 identical over 8 bases. J was trimmed by 7 bases and V by 5 bases; bases with no gene match: 13. Looked up from germline, CDR1 is SGHTA and CDR2 is FQGNSA. The CDR3 sequence is 16 residues long. CDR3 protein: CASSEYPGQGANTIYF. The CDR3 DNA sequence: TGTGCCAGCAGCGAATACCCCGGGCAGGGGGCCAACACCATATATTTT. Filled out from reference TRBV7-2 and TRBJ1-3, the complete variable domain reads GAGVSQSPSNKVTEKGKDVELRCDPISGHTALYWYRQSLGQGLEFLIYFQGNSAPDKSGLPSDRFSAERTGGSVSTLTIQRTQQEDSAVYLCASSEYPGQGANTIYFGEGSWLTVV.

The CDR3 sequence: CASSRTESMNTEAFF. Written as DNA, the CDR3 is TGTGCCAGCAGCCGGACAGAAAGTATGAACACTGAAGCTTTCTTT. The chain employs TRBV3-1 (or the pseudogene TRBV3-2) and TRBJ1-1; a possible D gene is TRBD1 (6 bases). The germline CDR1 and CDR2 sequences are LGHDT and YNNKEL (reference sequence). The length of the CDR3 is 15 residues. The V gene lost 4 bases and the J gene lost 0 bases, with 12 bases spanning the gap.

The CDR3: CASSQDLVGTNTGELFF. CDR3 DNA sequence: TGTGCCAGCAGCCAAGATTTAGTGGGGACGAACACCGGGGAGCTGTTTTTT. The V call is TRBV4-2, the J call TRBJ2-2; D not resolved. This CDR3 contains 17 residues. V lost 0 bases and J 0 bases, leaving 11 bases between the germline ends. Germline CDR1 and CDR2: LGHNA and YNFKEQ.

This clone has just one count. This chain links TRBV3-1 (or the pseudogene TRBV3-2) with TRBJ2-4, with D hard to call. V was trimmed by 0 bases and J by 2 bases, leaving 11 bases between them. The CDR3 length is 16 residues. The V gene's germline CDR1 is LGHDT and CDR2 YNNKEL (reference sequence). The CDR3 coding sequence is TGTGCCAGCAGCCAAGATTACACCTCAACCAAAAACATTCAGTACTTC. Translated, it gives CASSQDYTSTKNIQYF.

This chain connects TRBV5-1 to TRBJ2-3, with a tentative D call TRBD1 (5 bases). This CDR3 has 15 residues. Germline CDR1 reads SGHRS; CDR2 reads YFSETQ. Trimming left V 0 bases short and J 4 bases short, with 12 bases between. CDR3 DNA: TGCGCCAGCAGCTTGGAAGGGGATCTTGCAGATACGCAGTATTTT. Its translation: CASSLEGDLADTQYF.

This chain uses TRBV19 with TRBJ1-5, with D possibly TRBD1 on 5 matching bases. The CDR3 extends over 15 amino acids. The germline V gene has CDR1 LNHDA and CDR2 SQIVND (reference sequence). V lost 8 bases and J 0 bases, leaving 14 bases between the germline ends. CDR3 amino acids: CASRRDGPSNQPQHF. The CDR3 region has the DNA TGTGCCAGTCGCCGGGACGGCCCTAGCAATCAGCCCCAGCATTTT.

This clone occurred a few times. V usage is TRBV7-6 and J usage is TRBJ2-7, with no clear D. Germline CDR1 is SGHVS and CDR2 is FNYEAQ. V was clipped by 5 bases and J by 6 bases, with 11 bases between them. CDR3 length equals 12 residues. DNA for the CDR3: TGTGCCAGCAGCGACGGCCGCGGCGAGCAGTACTTC. Its translation: CASSDGRGEQYF. The full variable domain, with the rest looked up from reference TRBV7-6 and TRBJ2-7, is GAGVSQSPRYKVTKRGQDVALRCDPISGHVSLYWYRQALGQGPEFLTYFNYEAQQDKSGLPNDRFSAERPEGSISTLTIQRTEQRDSAMYRCASSDGRGEQYFGPGTRLTVT.

Regarding this clone: This CDR3 is also generated by other DNA sequences in the sample. This rearrangement joins TRBV7-9 to TRBJ1-4, with D uncertain. Germline-derived CDR1 and CDR2 are SEHNR and FQNEAQ (reference sequence). The CDR3 runs to 14 residues. V was pared by 1 base and J by 8 bases, with 11 bases between. In nucleotides, the CDR3 is TGTGCCAGCAGCTTAGGGCACGAGGCGGAAAAACTGTTTTTT. It is translated as CASSLGHEAEKLFF.

At least ten counts were recorded for this clone. The V gene is TRBV29-1, the J gene TRBJ1-1, with a possible D match to TRBD1 (5 bases). Looked up from germline, CDR1 is SQVTM and CDR2 is ANQGSEA. V lost 3 bases and J lost 4, with 9 bases in between. The CDR3 runs to 12 residues. CDR3 residues: CSVDHGGTEAFF. The CDR3 nucleotides are TGCAGCGTTGACCATGGGGGCACTGAAGCTTTCTTT.